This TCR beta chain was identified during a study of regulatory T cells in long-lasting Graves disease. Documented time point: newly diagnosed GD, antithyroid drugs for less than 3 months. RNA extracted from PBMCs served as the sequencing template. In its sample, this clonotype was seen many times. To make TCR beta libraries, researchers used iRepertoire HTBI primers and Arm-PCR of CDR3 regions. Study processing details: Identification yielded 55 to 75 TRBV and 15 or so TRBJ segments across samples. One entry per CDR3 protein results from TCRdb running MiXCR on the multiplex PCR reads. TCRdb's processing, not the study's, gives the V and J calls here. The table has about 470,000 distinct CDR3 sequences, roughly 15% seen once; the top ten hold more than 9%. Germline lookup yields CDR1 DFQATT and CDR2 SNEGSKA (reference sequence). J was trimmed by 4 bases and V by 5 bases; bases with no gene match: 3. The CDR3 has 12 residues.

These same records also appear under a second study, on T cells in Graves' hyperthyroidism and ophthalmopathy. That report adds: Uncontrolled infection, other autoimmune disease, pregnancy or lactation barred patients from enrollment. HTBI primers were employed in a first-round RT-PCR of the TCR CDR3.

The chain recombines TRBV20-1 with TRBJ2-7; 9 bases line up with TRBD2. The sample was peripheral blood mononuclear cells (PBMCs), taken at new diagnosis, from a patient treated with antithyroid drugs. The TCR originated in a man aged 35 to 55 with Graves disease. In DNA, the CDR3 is TGCAGTGCTGCAGGACTAGCGTACGAGCAGTACTTC. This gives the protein CSAAGLAYEQYF.